This T cell receptor (beta chain) was sequenced during a study of T cell clonotyping in hematopoietic cell transplantation. Overall study findings and caveats: Higher Inverse Simpson Index values in graft donor and pretransplant recipient predicted broader posttransplant TCR diversity. Recipient TCR diversity dropped after transplant; expanded clonotypes rose from day 30 to 180. Few recipient clonotypes overlapped donors; over 97% were de novo at given depth.

Germline V gene data show CDR1 as MNHNS and CDR2 as SASEGT. V trimming: 2 bases; J trimming: 4 bases; junction bases outside the gene matches: 7. The length of the CDR3 is 16 residues. The sample holds one count of this clone. The antigen remains undetermined. This table comes from immunoSEQ multiplex PCR, and its TCRdb copy is limited to in-frame clones, with some not included. The sample lists 10,000 or so clones; about 91% were seen once. The TCR sequence derives from a human donor who either received an allogeneic hematopoietic cell transplant for a myeloid malignancy or was a related donor (not recorded which). Some clones in this sample may be carry-over from other donors' samples. The V and J genes are TRBV6-1 and TRBJ1-2; 10 nucleotides agree with TRBD1. Sequencing was performed on peripheral blood mononuclear cells. The CDR3 is CASSEYGDRGSYGYTF. The CDR3 DNA reads as TGTGCCAGCAGTGAATATGGGGACAGGGGCAGCTATGGCTACACCTTC.